This TCR beta chain was identified in a study of blood T cell repertoires in COVID-19. The germline CDR1 and CDR2 sequences are ENHRY and SYGVKD. The CDR3 has 14 residues. The authors' processing: Estimation of nucleated cell counts was performed using reference gene primer amplification. Sequencing was performed with immunoSEQ multiplex PCR; in TCRdb, only in-frame clones are kept and a portion is missing. The V and J calls and clone size come from that table; D and trimming were worked out from the DNA. The data contain approximately 50,000 clones, roughly nine tenths of them singletons. What was sequenced was peripheral blood. The sequence was collected from a human donor in a cohort sampled during active COVID-19. This chain joins TRBV10-3 and TRBJ2-5; D possibly corresponds to TRBD2 (6 bases). Matching the DNA end better, TRBJ2-7 makes the J call doubtful. CDR3 region: CAINPGGVEYEQYF. The CDR3 nucleotides are TGTGCCATCAACCCTGGCGGGGTCGAATACGAGCAGTACTTC.